Below, 8 T cell receptor beta chains from the same sample are listed, as sequenced in a study of blood T cell repertoires in COVID-19. The data were produced by immunoSEQ multiplex PCR, yet TCRdb's version contains in-frame clones alone and is incomplete. The repertoire holds some 27,000 clones, with roughly 87% as singletons. Material for sequencing was peripheral blood. The receptor source for this set is a man aged 50-60 years with active COVID-19.

J is TRBJ2-1 and V is TRBV19; 7 nucleotides line up with TRBD2. CDR1 and CDR2 (germline): LNHDA, SQIVND (reference sequence). This CDR3 comprises 19 residues. V was pared by 3 bases and J by 0 bases, with 14 bases of the junction left unmatched. The CDR3 is CASSMAGGSGAPSYNEQFF. The CDR3 DNA sequence: TGTGCCAGTAGTATGGCCGGAGGGAGCGGGGCCCCCTCCTACAATGAGCAGTTCTTC.

For the CDR3, the DNA is TGTGCCAGTAGTCCACGACAGGGTGGACAGATAAGGACTGAAGCTTTCTTT. Amino acids: CASSPRQGGQIRTEAFF. The rearrangement uses TRBV19 and TRBJ1-1; 7 bases map to TRBD1. The CDR3 has 17 amino acids. V was clipped by 5 bases and J by 5 bases; unmatched bases: 17. Germline V lookup: CDR1 LNHDA, CDR2 SQIVND (reference sequence).

This sequence joins TRBV27 and TRBJ2-1; TRBD1 aligns across 10 bases. CDR3 size: 16 residues. The germline gives CDR1 MNHEY, CDR2 SMNVEV (reference sequence). V trimming: 6 bases; J trimming: 2 bases; junction bases outside the gene matches: 7. The CDR3 is CASRAADRGPYNEQFF. For the CDR3, the DNA is TGTGCCAGCAGGGCGGCTGACAGGGGGCCCTACAATGAGCAGTTCTTC.

This clone was picked up a small number of times. The rearrangement joins TRBV5-6 to TRBJ2-7, with 11 bases lining up with TRBD2. Germline V gene sequence: CDR1 SGHDT, CDR2 YYEEEE. The CDR3 has 16 amino acids. Losses at the gene ends were 0 bases for V and 3 bases for J; bases not matched to a gene: 5. CDR3 DNA sequence: TGTGCCAGCAGCTTGGGTGGACTAGCGGGCGTCTACGAGCAGTACTTC. Translated: CASSLGGLAGVYEQYF.

The chain has TRBV6-6 and TRBJ2-3, with 8 bases matching TRBD1. V gave up 3 bases and J gave up 4 bases; unmatched junction bases: 9. The length of the CDR3 is 16 residues. In germline, CDR1 is MNHNY, CDR2 SVGAGI (reference sequence). The CDR3 DNA is TGTGCCAGCAGTTATGGGACGCCAGGGGGCGCAGATACGCAGTATTTT. Its protein is CASSYGTPGGADTQYF.

The chain uses TRBV5-1 and TRBJ1-2; 7 nucleotides match TRBD1. Germline lookup yields CDR1 SGHRS and CDR2 YFSETQ. Trimming cost V 5 bases and J 6 bases; bases outside gene matches: 13. This CDR3 spans 15 amino acids. As DNA, the CDR3 is TGCGCCAGCAGTCAGGGACAGCCTGGACTTAATGGCTACACCTTC. Its translation: CASSQGQPGLNGYTF.

The chain couples TRBV6-5 to TRBJ2-7; tentatively, D is TRBD1 (6 bases). There are 15 residues in the CDR3. Trimming cost V 7 bases and J 4 bases, with 20 bases left between them. The germline V gene encodes CDR1 MNHEY and CDR2 SVGAGI. CDR3 DNA sequence: TGTGCCAGCAATGGGGGCCGGGGCGCACCGTACGAGCAGTACTTC. Its translation is CASNGGRGAPYEQYF.

J is TRBJ2-6 and V is TRBV19, with 12 bases that match TRBD1. Germline CDR1 LNHDA, CDR2 SQIVND (reference sequence). The CDR3 covers 18 residues. V dropped 6 bases and J dropped 4; count of bases not matched to a gene: 10. As DNA, the CDR3 is TGTGCCAGTAGACGACCGGGACAGGGGGCGCCGGGGGCCAACGTCCTGACTTTC. Its translation is CASRRPGQGAPGANVLTF.